This is a list of T cell receptor beta chains from one sample in a study of response to subunit inactivated influenza vaccine. Using its own MiXCR run on the RT-PCR reads, TCRdb lists one record per CDR3 protein. The sample records hundreds of thousands of distinct CDR3 sequences, roughly 9.7% being singletons. Sequenced here: PBMCs from blood, sampled 40 to 50 days after vaccination. Receptors originate from a man aged 50 to 60 who received an inactivated influenza vaccine. The conserved cysteine and the conserved F or W are not part of the CDR3 here. The order of the fields is J gene, V gene, CDR3 protein.

J: TRBJ2-1
V: TRBV7-9
CDR3: ASSYRGDNEQF

J: TRBJ1-5
V: TRBV6-1
CDR3: ASKSTINQPQH

J: TRBJ2-3
V: TRBV25-1
CDR3: ASTSQRGRADTQY

J: TRBJ2-1
V: TRBV7-9
CDR3: ASSLGQGAFEQF

J: TRBJ2-3
V: TRBV7-2
CDR3: ASSRREGTDTQY

J: TRBJ2-3
V: TRBV6-2/TRBV6-3
CDR3: ASSDQAAGRGRY

J: TRBJ2-7
V: TRBV7-2
CDR3: ASSLVAGPSSYEQY

J: TRBJ2-1
V: TRBV12-3/TRBV12-4
CDR3: ASSPGTSLLDEQF

J: TRBJ1-5
V: TRBV12-3/TRBV12-4
CDR3: ASSLDSSESQH

J: TRBJ2-1
V: TRBV19
CDR3: ASRGRGSYNEQF

J: TRBJ2-2
V: TRBV6-6
CDR3: ASTHTGELF

J: TRBJ2-7
V: TRBV11-2
CDR3: ASSLTARDSYEQY

J: TRBJ2-3
V: TRBV7-2
CDR3: ASSPGLKDTQY

J: TRBJ2-5
V: TRBV12-3/TRBV12-4
CDR3: ASSLNRSDRVC

J: TRBJ2-4
V: TRBV4-3
CDR3: ASSQEQGGAKNIQY

J: TRBJ2-1
V: TRBV12-3/TRBV12-4
CDR3: ASSFGLTYNEQF